This T cell receptor beta chain was sequenced during a study of T-cell reconstitution after alpha-beta-depleted transplantation in children. This clonotype has at least ten counts. The antigen is undetermined. This CDR3 comprises 17 residues. The germline gives CDR1 LGHDT, CDR2 YNNKEL (reference sequence). With V trimmed by 4 bases and J by 2 bases, 12 bases remained unmatched. Study-level findings and limits: At one year after transplant, newly produced T cells mostly accounted for T-cell counts and diversity. Reports say that about two months after transplant, the alpha-beta T cells came out of several hundred graft clones that had expanded.

Using unique molecular identifiers, the investigators prepared the TCRbeta library. TCRdb ran MiXCR on the PCR reads and lists one entry per CDR3 protein. The repertoire holds 200,000 to 250,000 distinct CDR3 sequences, roughly 10% seen once, with approximately 30% in the top ten. The sequence derives from a child under three years old with acute myeloid leukemia, due to receive a stem cell transplant. The sequenced sample was PBMCs, obtained before TCRalphabeta/CD19-depleted stem cell transplant. The rearrangement links TRBV3-1 to TRBJ2-7; TRBD2 matches 9 bases. The CDR3: CASSLAGSGRTAYEQYF. The CDR3 DNA follows: TGTGCCAGCAGCCTCGCTGGGAGCGGGAGGACGGCCTACGAGCAGTACTTC.